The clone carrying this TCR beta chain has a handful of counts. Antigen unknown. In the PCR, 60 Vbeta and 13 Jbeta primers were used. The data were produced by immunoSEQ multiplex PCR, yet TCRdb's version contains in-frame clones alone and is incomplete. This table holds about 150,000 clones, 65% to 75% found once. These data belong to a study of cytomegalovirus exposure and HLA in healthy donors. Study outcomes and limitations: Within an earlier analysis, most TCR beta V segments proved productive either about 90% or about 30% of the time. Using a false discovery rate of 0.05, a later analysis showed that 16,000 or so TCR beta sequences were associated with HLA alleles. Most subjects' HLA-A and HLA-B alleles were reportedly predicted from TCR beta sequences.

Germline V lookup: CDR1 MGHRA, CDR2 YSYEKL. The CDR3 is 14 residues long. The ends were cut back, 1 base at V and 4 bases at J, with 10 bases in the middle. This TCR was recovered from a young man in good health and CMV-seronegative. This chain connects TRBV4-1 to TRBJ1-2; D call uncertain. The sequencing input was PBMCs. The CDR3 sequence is CASSQALASYGYTF. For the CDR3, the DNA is TGCGCCAGCAGCCAAGCCCTGGCAAGCTATGGCTACACCTTC.